This passage covers 28 T cell receptor beta chains from one sample sequenced in a study of early T cells in non-severe SARS-CoV-2 infection (dated by TCRdb to 2020 to 2023). Receptors were amplified or captured by 5' RACE. The reads were generated on a NextSeq 500. Through fastp at Q25 and MiXCR, TCRdb rebuilt clones from the public reads, retaining in-frame beta chains. CDR3 protein duplicates are merged, each entry listing the most common genes and DNA. This sample gives about 50,000 distinct CDR3 sequences in total; 5% to 6.5% of them show up just once. The ten largest make up 4.5% to 5.5% of the sample. The source material was whole blood, sampled at baseline. Receptor source: an adult who was a healthcare worker with PCR-confirmed SARS-CoV-2 infection or an uninfected control (not recorded which).

This clonotype was picked up many times. The chain is built from TRBV29-1 and TRBJ2-5; 8 bases are shared with TRBD1. Germline CDR1 and CDR2: SQVTM and ANQGSEA. V shed 5 bases and J 2 bases; nucleotides not matched to a gene: 4. This CDR3 has 13 amino acids. The DNA for the CDR3 is TGCAGCGTTAGTAGGACAGGGCAAGAGACCCAGTACTTC. It yields the protein CSVSRTGQETQYF.

In its sample, this clonotype was seen many times. This sequence joins TRBV6-6 and TRBJ1-5, with TRBD1 matching 7 bases. V shed 5 bases and J 4 bases; nucleotides not matched to a gene: 11. Germline V gene data show CDR1 as MNHNY and CDR2 as SVGAGI (reference sequence). The CDR3 totals 16 residues. The CDR3 nucleotides are TGTGCCAGCAGTCCCACCGGGACAGATTTTAATCAGCCCCAGCATTTT. Translated: CASSPTGTDFNQPQHF.

The chain is built from TRBV6-5 and TRBJ2-7, with 8 nucleotides matching TRBD1. Unmatched junction bases numbered 5, after V lost 5 bases and J lost 2 bases. The CDR3 has 14 residues. In germline, CDR1 is MNHEY, CDR2 SVGAGI. This chain's CDR3 is CASSTGQGPYEQYF. The CDR3 DNA follows: TGTGCCAGCAGTACCGGACAGGGACCCTACGAGCAGTACTTC.

Many counts were recorded for this clonotype. The chain combines TRBV5-1 with TRBJ2-2; TRBD2 aligns across 13 bases. Germline V gene sequence: CDR1 SGHRS, CDR2 YFSETQ. The ends lost 5 bases at V and 10 bases at J; junction bases unmatched: 11. The CDR3 runs 16 residues. This CDR3 reads CASSGAGLAGVAELFF. In nucleotides, the CDR3 is TGCGCCAGCAGTGGCGCAGGACTAGCGGGAGTTGCGGAGCTGTTTTTT.

This clonotype was observed many times. The chain joins TRBV20-1 to TRBJ1-2; 9 bases are a match to TRBD1. Germline V lookup: CDR1 DFQATT, CDR2 SNEGSKA (reference sequence). With V trimmed by 4 bases and J by 5 bases, 8 bases remained unmatched. This CDR3 comprises 14 residues. This CDR3 is CSAIQGTGTYGYTF. The CDR3 nucleotides are TGCAGTGCTATCCAGGGGACAGGGACTTATGGCTACACCTTC.

Within the sample, this clonotype is medium-sized. The genes are TRBV29-1 and TRBJ1-1; TRBD1 is a possible D gene (5 bases). V was pared by 7 bases and J by 5 bases, with 14 bases between. Germline-derived CDR1 and CDR2 are SQVTM and ANQGSEA. The CDR3 contains 12 residues. The CDR3 DNA reads TGCAGCGCCCAGCGGGGCAGGACTGAAGCTTTCTTT. Its translation is CSAQRGRTEAFF.

This clonotype was observed at least ten times. This chain joins TRBV6-2 or TRBV6-3 and TRBJ2-7; the D call may be TRBD1 or TRBD2 (5 bases each). Germline CDR1 and CDR2: MNHEY and SVGEGT. The CDR3 covers 14 residues. The CDR3 is CPPNPQAAVYEQYF. Here the CDR3 DNA reads TGTCCCCCGAACCCACAGGCAGCGGTTTACGAGCAGTACTTC.

This clonotype has a handful of counts. The V gene is TRBV2, the J gene TRBJ2-1, with 9 nucleotides matching TRBD2. CDR1 is SNHLY, CDR2 FYNNEI, per germline. The CDR3 is 15 amino acids. With V trimmed by 0 bases and J by 8 bases, 5 bases remained unmatched. CDR3 coding DNA: TGTGCCAGCAGTGAAGCGGCGGGAGGGTTGGATGAGCAGTTCTTC. Translating it yields CASSEAAGGLDEQFF.

This clonotype was seen ten or more times. The CDR3: CASSELRNTEAFF. In DNA, the CDR3 is TGCGCCAGCAGCGAGCTGAGGAACACTGAAGCTTTCTTT. The chain uses TRBV10-2 and TRBJ1-1; no clear D gene. The CDR3 extends over 13 amino acids. Germline lookup yields CDR1 WSHSY and CDR2 SAAADI. The V end lost 6 bases, the J end lost 1 base, and 9 bases lay between the germline ends.

This clonotype occurred many times. One junction end disagrees with the germline gene, perhaps due to a read error. The chain joins TRBV29-1 to TRBJ2-1; D possibly corresponds to TRBD2 (6 bases). The germline gives CDR1 SQVTM, CDR2 ANQGSEA. The CDR3 has 10 residues. The CDR3: CSVDYHEQFF. The CDR3 DNA sequence: TGCAGCGTGGACTACCATGAGCAGTTCTTC.

By frequency in the sample, this clonotype is medium-sized. The J gene is TRBJ2-5, the V gene TRBV10-3, with 9 bases fitting TRBD2. J gave up 3 bases and V 4 bases, and 3 bases lay outside the gene matches. The CDR3 has 14 residues. Germline CDR1 ENHRY, CDR2 SYGVKD. CDR3 region: CAISATSGEETQYF. CDR3 DNA sequence: TGTGCCATCAGTGCGACTAGCGGAGAAGAGACCCAGTACTTC.

This clonotype was found a few times. The V call is TRBV11-2, the J call TRBJ2-7; D assignment may be TRBD1 or TRBD2 (5 bases each). The CDR3 spans 14 residues. In germline, CDR1 is SGHAT, CDR2 FQNNGV. V lost 0 bases and J lost 4, with 10 bases in between. The CDR3 DNA follows: TGTGCCAGCAGCTTAGAAAGTGGGGGTTACGAGCAGTACTTC. It translates to CASSLESGGYEQYF.

This clonotype has a count of ten or more. The chain joins TRBV30 to TRBJ1-3, with no clear D. Germline lookup yields CDR1 GTSNPN and CDR2 SVGIG (reference sequence). The CDR3 consists of 12 residues. Between the trimmed V and J ends, which lost 0 bases and 4 bases, there was a span of 4 bases. CDR3 sequence (DNA): TGTGCCTGGAGTGTCGGGGGAAACACCATATATTTT. Residues: CAWSVGGNTIYF.

This clonotype has a count of ten or more. The genes are TRBV12-3 or TRBV12-4 and TRBJ2-1; D is uncertain. The germline V and J ends were trimmed by 0 bases and 9 bases, with 12 bases remaining between them. CDR3 length: 14 amino acids. CDR3 loop: CASSLAHAGIEQFF. The CDR3 DNA reads TGTGCCAGCAGTTTAGCTCACGCTGGGATTGAGCAGTTCTTC.

V and J are TRBV5-1 and TRBJ1-2; 7 bases agree with TRBD1. Germline assignment: CDR1 SGHRS and CDR2 YFSETQ. V lost 3 bases to trimming and J lost 6 bases; unmatched junction nucleotides: 11. This CDR3 has 15 amino acids. The CDR3 DNA reads as TGCGCCAGCAGCTCAGCAAGGATCCAGGGGGATGGCTACACCTTC. Its protein is CASSSARIQGDGYTF. The variable domain in full, completed from reference TRBV5-1 and TRBJ1-2, reads KAGVTQTPRYLIKTRGQQVTLSCSPISGHRSVSWYQQTPGQGLQFLFEYFSETQRNKGNFPGRFSGRQFSNSRSEMNVSTLELGDSALYLCASSSARIQGDGYTFGSGTRLTVV.

The chain has TRBV29-1 and TRBJ1-1, with TRBD1 as a possible D gene (5 bases). The CDR3 totals 11 residues. Germline V CDR1 and CDR2: SQVTM, ANQGSEA. V was clipped by 6 bases and J by 8 bases, with 13 bases between them. DNA of the CDR3: TGCAGCGTAAAAGGGACGGTAGAAGCTTTCTTT. Translating it yields CSVKGTVEAFF.

This clonotype was seen many times. V and J are TRBV19 and TRBJ2-5; 7 bases are shared with TRBD2. This CDR3 is 16 amino acids long. With 6 bases clipped from V and 5 bases from J, the junction kept 15 bases outside the gene matches. The V gene's germline CDR1 is LNHDA and CDR2 SQIVND (reference sequence). CDR3 in amino acids: CASSPNGVAGWETQYF. The CDR3 DNA is TGTGCCAGTAGCCCCAACGGAGTAGCGGGCTGGGAGACCCAGTACTTC.

This clonotype was counted at least ten times. V gene TRBV28 combines with J gene TRBJ2-7; 9 nucleotides align to TRBD1. The CDR3 sequence is 17 residues long. Per germline, CDR1 MDHEN and CDR2 SYDVKM. J lost 5 bases, V lost 2 bases, and 13 bases had no gene match. In DNA form, the CDR3 reads TGTGCCAGCAGTTTAAATCTCCCCGGGACAGGGTTCCACGAGCAGTACTTC. Its translation: CASSLNLPGTGFHEQYF.

The J gene is TRBJ2-7, the V gene TRBV27, with 11 bases matching TRBD2. The CDR3 is 16 residues long. V shed 4 bases, J shed 3 bases, and the junction held 8 bases outside the gene matches. CDR1 MNHEY and CDR2 SMNVEV come from the germline V gene (reference sequence). The CDR3 is CASSSWTSGPIYEQYF. DNA of the CDR3: TGTGCCAGCAGTTCCTGGACTAGCGGGCCCATCTACGAGCAGTACTTC.

Only a few counts were recorded for this clonotype. V gene TRBV18 combines with J gene TRBJ1-2, with 8 bases matching TRBD1. The CDR3 is 14 residues long. The junction had 1 base not matched to a gene; V was cut back by 2 bases and J by 2 bases. The germline CDR1 and CDR2 sequences are KGHSH and LQKENI. This CDR3 is CASSPNRGNYGYTF. In DNA, the CDR3 is TGTGCCAGCTCACCAAACAGGGGGAACTATGGCTACACCTTC.

V usage is TRBV15 and J usage is TRBJ2-2, with a possible D match to TRBD1 (8 bases). This CDR3 has 21 residues. The germline CDR1 and CDR2 sequences are LNHNV and YYDKDF (reference sequence). The V and J ends lost 0 bases and 7 bases respectively, with 30 bases between them. This CDR3 reads CATSRERTGRADGSVIGELFF. CDR3 in DNA: TGTGCCACCAGCAGAGAAAGGACAGGGAGGGCGGACGGGAGTGTAATCGGGGAGCTGTTTTTT.

This clonotype was observed many times. The chain links TRBV19 to TRBJ2-5; D not certain. Germline CDR1 LNHDA, CDR2 SQIVND (reference sequence). Trimming shortened V by 4 bases and J by 4 bases, and 16 bases separated the two germline ends. The CDR3 spans 15 residues. This CDR3 reads CASSKTGSDGETQYF. The CDR3 DNA reads TGTGCCAGTAGTAAAACCGGGTCCGACGGAGAGACCCAGTACTTC.

There are many counts of this clonotype. The chain joins TRBV28 to TRBJ1-2, with TRBD1 identical over 9 bases. The CDR3 runs 12 residues. Trimming removed 9 bases from V and 6 bases from J; junction bases left unmatched: 5. Germline-derived CDR1 and CDR2 are MDHEN and SYDVKM. The CDR3 coding sequence is TGTGCCAGTCTGGGACAGGGAGATGGCTACACCTTC. Encoded protein: CASLGQGDGYTF.

The genes are TRBV24-1 and TRBJ2-2, with D uncertain. The germline V and J ends were trimmed by 7 bases and 6 bases, with 8 bases remaining between them. The CDR3 covers 12 residues. The germline V gene has CDR1 KGHDR and CDR2 SFDVKD. CDR3 nucleotide sequence: TGTGCCACCAGCGGAGACTCCGGGGAGCTGTTTTTT. Protein product: CATSGDSGELFF.

This clonotype was counted only a few times. Relative to the germline gene, one junction end is altered; a read error may explain this. The rearrangement links TRBV3-1 to TRBJ1-2; D call uncertain. CDR3 length equals 13 residues. Germline loops: CDR1 LGHDT, CDR2 YNNKEL (reference sequence). CDR3 protein: CASSQVYNYGYTF. For the CDR3, the DNA is TGTGCCAGCAGCCAAGTTTACAACTACGGCTACACCTTC.

This clonotype was counted at least ten times. V and J are TRBV11-2 and TRBJ1-5; tentative D call: TRBD1 (6 bases). This CDR3 is built from 13 residues. Trimming removed 5 bases from V and 3 bases from J, with 8 bases in between. Germline CDR1 and CDR2: SGHAT and FQNNGV. The CDR3 here is CASSAGDNQPQHF. The CDR3 DNA sequence: TGTGCCAGCAGCGCAGGGGACAATCAGCCCCAGCATTTT.

This clonotype has a count of ten or more. The genes are TRBV28 and TRBJ1-5; D gene unclear. The CDR3 has 15 residues. Germline V gene data show CDR1 as MDHEN and CDR2 as SYDVKM. Trimming removed 5 bases from V and 9 bases from J, with 20 bases in between. The CDR3 region is CASSPDVSSDRPQHF. In nucleotides, the CDR3 is TGTGCCAGCAGTCCGGACGTTTCATCGGATCGGCCCCAGCATTTT.

In its sample, this clonotype was seen many times. This chain connects TRBV12-3 or TRBV12-4 to TRBJ2-1; D is perhaps TRBD1 (5 bases). Trimming stripped 3 bases from V and 4 bases from J, with 7 bases between. The CDR3 sequence is 13 residues long. CDR3 in amino acids: CASSLGQYNEQFF. The DNA for the CDR3 is TGTGCCAGCAGTTTGGGGCAGTACAATGAGCAGTTCTTC.